Following are 5 T cell receptor beta chains from one sample sequenced in a study of CD8 T cells in Susac syndrome. RNA amounts of about 0.5 to 1 ug underwent reverse transcription with random hexamers. TCRdb itself ran the immunoSEQ multiplex PCR reads through MiXCR, one entry per CDR3 protein. The repertoire holds roughly 130,000 distinct CDR3 sequences, 90% to 95% seen once, with approximately 0.12% in the top ten. The source material was CD4+ T cells from PBMCs. Receptors were obtained from a human donor in good health.

The genes are TRBV19 and TRBJ2-1; 11 bases are shared with TRBD2. Germline CDR1 and CDR2: LNHDA and SQIVND (reference sequence). V dropped 5 bases and J dropped 7; count of bases not matched to a gene: 13. The CDR3 is 17 amino acids. The CDR3, as DNA: TGTGCCAGTAGTCCCCCGACTAGCGGGAAAAGACGGAATGAGCAGTTCTTC. It codes for CASSPPTSGKRRNEQFF.

The chain employs TRBV12-3 or TRBV12-4 and TRBJ2-7; D gene uncertain. Trimming shortened V by 3 bases and J by 2 bases, and 11 bases separated the two germline ends. The CDR3 totals 14 residues. CDR3 sequence reads: CASSFRALTYEQYF. CDR3 in DNA: TGTGCCAGCAGTTTCCGGGCTTTGACCTACGAGCAGTACTTC.

This clonotype came up once. The chain links TRBV5-1 to TRBJ1-5; D may be TRBD1 (6 bases). The CDR3 spans 19 residues. The ends were cut back, 2 bases at V and 0 bases at J, with 21 bases in the middle. Per germline, CDR1 SGHRS and CDR2 YFSETQ. The CDR3 region is CASSFPLPTQGCSNQPQHF. In DNA form, the CDR3 reads TGCGCCAGCAGCTTCCCCCTTCCTACACAGGGATGTAGCAATCAGCCCCAGCATTTT.

The chain employs TRBV4-1 and TRBJ2-6, with no clear D. V lost 4 bases and J 3 bases, leaving 10 bases between the germline ends. Germline CDR1 reads MGHRA; CDR2 reads YSYEKL. The CDR3 sequence is 15 residues long. CDR3 in amino acids: CASSPSGDGANVLTF. CDR3 DNA sequence: TGCGCCAGCAGCCCCTCAGGCGATGGGGCCAACGTCCTGACTTTC.

The chain has TRBV28 and TRBJ2-7; 15 nucleotides line up with TRBD2. The CDR3 runs to 16 residues. The germline V gene has CDR1 MDHEN and CDR2 SYDVKM. Germline trimming cut 8 bases from V and 2 bases from J; bases unmatched to any gene: 7. This CDR3 reads CASQGTSGRYTYEQYF. DNA for the CDR3: TGTGCCAGCCAAGGGACTAGCGGGAGGTACACCTACGAGCAGTACTTC.